This passage covers 14 T cell receptor beta chains from one sample sequenced in a study of OX40 agonist ivuxolimab in advanced cancers. The protocol was immunoSEQ multiplex PCR, while the TCRdb copy is restricted to in-frame clones and leaves out a portion. Of tens of thousands of clones listed, around 82% are singletons. The input for sequencing was CD4+ or CD8+ T cells sorted from blood, taken in a trial of the OX40 agonist ivuxolimab. The receptors come from an adult with an advanced solid tumor such as melanoma, head and neck, liver or kidney cancer.

This sequence joins TRBV29-1 and TRBJ2-2, with D perhaps TRBD1 (5 bases). The CDR3 has 14 amino acids. From germline, CDR1 is SQVTM and CDR2 ANQGSEA. The V gene lost 5 bases and the J gene lost 3 bases, with 13 bases spanning the gap. This CDR3 is CSVQDILDTGELFF. CDR3 nucleotides: TGCAGCGTTCAGGACATTCTCGACACCGGGGAGCTGTTTTTT.

The chain carries TRBV6-1 and TRBJ1-2, with a possible D match to TRBD1 (6 bases). With 6 bases removed from V and 7 bases from J, the gap between germline ends came to 18 bases. Germline loops: CDR1 MNHNS, CDR2 SASEGT. CDR3 length: 14 residues. This chain's CDR3 is CASRIRGGRVGYTF. DNA for the CDR3: TGTGCCAGCAGGATTAGGGGGGGGCGCGTTGGCTACACCTTC.

The chain joins TRBV18 to TRBJ1-3; no reliable D call. CDR1 is KGHSH and CDR2 is LQKENI in the germline V gene. The CDR3 spans 14 residues. Trimming stripped 1 base from V and 3 bases from J, with 7 bases between. CDR3: CASSPQGNGNTIYF. In DNA, the CDR3 is TGTGCCAGCTCACCACAGGGTAATGGAAACACCATATATTTT.

The table lists this clone with a count of one. The V and J genes are TRBV27 and TRBJ1-3, with 8 nucleotides matching TRBD1. CDR1 and CDR2 (germline): MNHEY, SMNVEV (reference sequence). Germline trimming cut 7 bases from V and 3 bases from J; bases unmatched to any gene: 8. The length of the CDR3 is 15 residues. The CDR3 DNA reads as TGTGCCAGCATCATTATCGGGACAGGTGGAAACACCATATATTTT. Its translation: CASIIIGTGGNTIYF.

This clone was observed a handful of times. The chain links TRBV19 to TRBJ2-1; TRBD2 aligns across 7 bases. CDR3 length equals 16 residues. With 4 bases clipped from V and 7 bases from J, the junction kept 13 bases outside the gene matches. The germline CDR1 and CDR2 sequences are LNHDA and SQIVND (reference sequence). The CDR3 DNA sequence: TGTGCCAGTAGTACCGTTCTAGCGCGGGGAGGGAATGAGCAGTTCTTC. Translation: CASSTVLARGGNEQFF.

The rearrangement uses TRBV5-4 and TRBJ2-3; D is perhaps TRBD1 (6 bases). With 3 bases removed from V and 5 bases from J, the gap between germline ends came to 16 bases. The CDR3 sequence is 15 residues long. The V gene's germline CDR1 is SGHNT and CDR2 YYREEE (reference sequence). CDR3 sequence reads: CASSWRVRQEDTQYF. The CDR3 DNA follows: TGTGCCAGCAGCTGGAGAGTGCGACAGGAAGATACGCAGTATTTT.

This clone was seen only once. The genes are TRBV11-2 and TRBJ2-3; D remains ambiguous. V was trimmed by 3 bases and J by 3 bases, leaving 4 bases between them. This CDR3 is 12 amino acids long. Germline CDR1 is SGHAT and CDR2 is FQNNGV. The CDR3, as DNA: TGTGCCAGCAGCTTGAGTACAGATACGCAGTATTTT. It codes for CASSLSTDTQYF.

This clone came up a few times. The chain recombines TRBV19 with TRBJ1-4; D is undetermined. The V gene lost 4 bases and the J gene lost 5 bases, with 11 bases spanning the gap. The length of the CDR3 is 14 residues. Per germline, CDR1 LNHDA and CDR2 SQIVND (reference sequence). The CDR3 region is CASSRRTENEKLFF. CDR3 nucleotide sequence: TGTGCCAGTAGTAGGCGGACGGAAAATGAAAAACTGTTTTTT.

The chain has TRBV10-1 and TRBJ2-7, with 8 bases lining up with TRBD1. Germline assignment: CDR1 WNHNN and CDR2 SYGVQD (reference sequence). Trimming cost V 2 bases and J 5 bases; bases outside gene matches: 8. CDR3 length: 15 residues. This chain's CDR3 is CASSEPGQGRDEQYF. In nucleotides, the CDR3 is TGCGCCAGCAGTGAGCCTGGACAGGGACGGGACGAGCAGTACTTC.

The chain has TRBV6-1 and TRBJ2-7; the match to TRBD1 covers 8 bases. Germline V lookup: CDR1 MNHNS, CDR2 SASEGT. The CDR3 contains 13 residues. V dropped 4 bases and J dropped 6; count of bases not matched to a gene: 5. This CDR3 reads CASSVDRGSEQYF. The DNA for the CDR3 is TGTGCCAGCAGTGTTGACAGGGGATCCGAGCAGTACTTC.

CDR3 region: CASSSAIREGAGELFF. CDR3 coding DNA: TGCGCCAGCAGCTCCGCTATCCGGGAGGGTGCCGGGGAGCTGTTTTTT. This sequence joins TRBV5-1 and TRBJ2-2; TRBD2 matches 8 bases. The CDR3 is 16 residues long. Trimming took 3 bases from V and 6 from J; bases not matched to a gene: 10. The germline gives CDR1 SGHRS, CDR2 YFSETQ.

This clone was observed a few times. The chain has TRBV6-1 and TRBJ1-1; D is unresolved. Germline CDR1 MNHNS, CDR2 SASEGT. V dropped 6 bases and J dropped 4 bases, with 9 bases sitting between them. The CDR3 spans 12 residues. CDR3 region: CASSREGTEAFF. The CDR3 coding sequence is TGTGCCAGCAGCCGGGAAGGCACTGAAGCTTTCTTT.

The chain couples TRBV10-1 to TRBJ2-1; 10 bases match TRBD2. This CDR3 is 16 amino acids long. After removal of 4 bases from V and 15 bases from J, the junction contained 18 bases not matched to a gene. CDR1 and CDR2 from the germline V gene are WNHNN and SYGVQD (reference sequence). CDR3 loop: CASSASGGAYSLWWFF. CDR3 coding DNA: TGCGCCAGCAGTGCAAGCGGGGGGGCCTATTCCCTGTGGTGGTTCTTC.

The chain combines TRBV11-3 with TRBJ1-1; the D gene is possibly TRBD1 (5 bases). The V end was cut by 2 bases, the J end by 4 bases, with 11 bases between. Per the germline V gene, CDR1 is SGHNT and CDR2 is YENEEA. The length of the CDR3 is 14 residues. The chain's CDR3 is CASSLLGGTTEAFF. CDR3 in DNA: TGTGCCAGCAGCTTACTCGGGGGAACCACTGAAGCTTTCTTT. The full variable domain, its missing parts supplied by reference TRBV11-3 and TRBJ1-1, is EAGVVQSPRYKIIEKKQPVAFWCNPISGHNTLYWYLQNLGQGPELLIRYENEEAVDDSQLPKDRFSAERLKGVDSTLKIQPAELGDSAVYLCASSLLGGTTEAFFGQGTRLTVV.